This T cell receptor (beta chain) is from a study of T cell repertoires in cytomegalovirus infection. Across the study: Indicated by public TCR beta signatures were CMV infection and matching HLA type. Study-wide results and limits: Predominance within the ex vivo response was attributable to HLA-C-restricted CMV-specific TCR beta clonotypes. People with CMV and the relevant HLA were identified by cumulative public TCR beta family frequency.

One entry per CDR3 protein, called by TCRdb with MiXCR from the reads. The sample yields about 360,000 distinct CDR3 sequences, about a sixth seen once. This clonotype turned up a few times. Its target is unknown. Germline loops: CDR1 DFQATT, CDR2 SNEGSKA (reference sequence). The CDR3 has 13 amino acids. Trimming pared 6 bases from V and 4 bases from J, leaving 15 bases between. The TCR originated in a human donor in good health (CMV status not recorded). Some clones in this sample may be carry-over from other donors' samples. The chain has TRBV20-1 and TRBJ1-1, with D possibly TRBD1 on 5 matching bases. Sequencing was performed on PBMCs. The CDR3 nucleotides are TGCAGTGCCGTCAGGGAAATTGGCACTGAAGCTTTCTTT. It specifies CSAVREIGTEAFF.